This T cell receptor beta chain derives from a study of OX40 agonist ivuxolimab in advanced cancers. About the study: Partial responses were seen in three patients, one with hepatocellular carcinoma and two with cutaneous melanoma.

Here immunoSEQ multiplex PCR was the method, and the copy in TCRdb shows in-frame clones only, minus some. The sample includes some 69,000 clones, about 89% seen only once; the top ten take less than 0.3%. This TCR was sampled from an adult with an advanced solid tumor such as melanoma, head and neck, liver or kidney cancer. The sample in question was CD4+ or CD8+ T cells sorted from blood, obtained in a trial of the OX40 agonist ivuxolimab.

CDR3 region: CASSLDGGLAGGSGTQYF. The CDR3 DNA reads TGTGCCAGCAGCTTAGATGGGGGACTAGCGGGAGGGAGTGGGACCCAGTACTTC. The V call is TRBV11-2, the J call TRBJ2-5; 16 nucleotides line up with TRBD2. Per the germline V gene, CDR1 is SGHAT and CDR2 is FQNNGV. V dropped 0 bases and J dropped 7; count of bases not matched to a gene: 8. CDR3 length: 18 amino acids.